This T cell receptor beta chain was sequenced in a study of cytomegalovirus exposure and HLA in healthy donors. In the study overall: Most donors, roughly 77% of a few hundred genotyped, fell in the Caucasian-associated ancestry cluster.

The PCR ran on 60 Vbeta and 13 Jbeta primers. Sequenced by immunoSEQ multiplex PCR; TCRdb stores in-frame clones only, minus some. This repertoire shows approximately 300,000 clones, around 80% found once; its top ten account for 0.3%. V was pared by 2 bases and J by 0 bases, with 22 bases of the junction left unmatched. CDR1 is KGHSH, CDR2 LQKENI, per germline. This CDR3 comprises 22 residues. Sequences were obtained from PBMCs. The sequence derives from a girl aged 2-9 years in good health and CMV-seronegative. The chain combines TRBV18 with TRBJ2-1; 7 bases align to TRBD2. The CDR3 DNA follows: TGTGCCAGCTCACCAGTCTATGCGGGGGAGTCTCGCCCCCCCCTCTCCTACAATGAGCAGTTCTTC. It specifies CASSPVYAGESRPPLSYNEQFF.